This T cell receptor (beta chain) was obtained from a study of blood T cell repertoires in COVID-19. For the study at large: COVID-19 samples, acute and convalescent, were from the United States, Italy and Spain. Nucleic acid was either cDNA or gDNA, and it came from T cells, B-cell-depleted T cells, or PBMCs.

Original processing methods: Reference gene primers were amplified, and this amplification served to estimate nucleated cell counts. Data came from immunoSEQ multiplex PCR; TCRdb stores just in-frame clones and leaves some out. V and J calls and clone size are given by that table; D and trimming were obtained from the DNA. The sample carries roughly 79,000 clones, 80% to 85% recorded once. CDR3 length: 16 amino acids. V was pared by 0 bases and J by 8 bases, with 6 bases of the junction left unmatched. The V gene's germline CDR1 is MNHEY and CDR2 SMNVEV (reference sequence). The sample taken for sequencing was peripheral blood. The chain combines TRBV27 with TRBJ1-4; 10 bases align to TRBD1. This receptor was obtained from a man over 45 with acute or convalescent COVID-19. The CDR3 here is CASSLSHPDRGEKLFF. Here the CDR3 DNA reads TGTGCCAGCAGTTTATCTCACCCGGACAGGGGGGAAAAACTGTTTTTT. The full variable domain, in which reference TRBV27 and TRBJ1-4 provide the parts outside the CDR3, is EAQVTQNPRYLITVTGKKLTVTCSQNMNHEYMSWYRQDPGLGLRQIYYSMNVEVTDKGDVPEGYKVSRKEKRNFPLILESPSPNQTSLYFCASSLSHPDRGEKLFFGSGTQLSVL.